This T cell receptor (beta chain) was retrieved from a study of T cells after yellow fever vaccination. On the study more broadly: Fractions with few cells were prepared using SMART-Seq v4 Ultra Low Input.

General study findings and limits: It was a small share of clonotypes that appeared in both CD4 and CD8 compartments. Primary-vaccination clones mostly resurfaced post-booster (nearly 97% CD4, roughly 90% CD8).

The CDR3 sequence is 16 residues long. Germline-derived CDR1 and CDR2 are LNHDA and SQIVND (reference sequence). J was trimmed by 2 bases and V by 5 bases; bases with no gene match: 11. TCRdb independently ran MiXCR on the 5' RACE reads; one entry per CDR3 protein. The repertoire holds nearly 300,000 distinct CDR3 sequences, with roughly 8.7% as singletons. To note about this clonotype: What it recognizes is unknown.

The source is a man aged 18 to 35 who received the YFV17D yellow fever vaccine. V is TRBV19 and J is TRBJ2-7; 8 bases line up with TRBD1. This material consisted of CD4+ T cells sorted from PBMCs, taken 5 days after the yellow fever booster vaccination. The CDR3: CASSLTTGAGTYEQYF. CDR3 nucleotides: TGTGCCAGTAGTCTCACGACAGGGGCTGGGACCTACGAGCAGTACTTC.